The rows below give T cell receptor beta chains drawn from one sample of a study of HIV-infected patients and healthy controls. MiXCR, run by TCRdb on the 5' RACE reads, gives a single entry per CDR3 protein. This sample carries 15,000 to 20,000 distinct CDR3 sequences, about 8.3% of them seen once, and the ten largest clones take about 2.6%. Sample: blood. The receptors shown here come from an adult in good health. The CDR3 runs from the conserved cysteine through the conserved F or W. Fields, in order: CDR3 DNA, CDR3 protein, V gene, D gene, J gene, clone size. D genes are given only for firm matches. Where a row states a size, it is once, few, many or the class of an expanded clone; other rows omit it.

DNA: TGCAGTGCTGGGGGGAGCAGTGAGCAGTTCTTC
CDR3: CSAGGSSEQFF
V: TRBV20-1
D: .
J: TRBJ2-1
size: many

DNA: TGTGCCAGCAGCCAAGAGAGGCGCGGAGACTACGAGCAGTACTTC
CDR3: CASSQERRGDYEQYF
V: TRBV4-2
D: .
J: TRBJ2-7
size: medium-sized

DNA: TGTGCCATCAGTGAGCGGAGCGGGAGCGGCGACACCGGGGAGCTGTTTTTT
CDR3: CAISERSGSGDTGELFF
V: TRBV10-3
D: TRBD2
J: TRBJ2-2
size: .

DNA: TGTGCCAGCAGCTTAGGTTCCCAAGGAAGCTCCTATAATTCACCCCTCCACTTT
CDR3: CASSLGSQGSSYNSPLHF
V: TRBV7-9
D: .
J: TRBJ1-6
size: many

DNA: TGTGCCAGCAGTTCTAGGGACGAGCAGTACTTC
CDR3: CASSSRDEQYF
V: TRBV28
D: .
J: TRBJ2-7
size: .

DNA: TGTGCCAGCAGTTACTCGGGACAGGGGGCGAAAGAGACCCAGTACTTC
CDR3: CASSYSGQGAKETQYF
V: TRBV6-6
D: TRBD1
J: TRBJ2-5
size: .

DNA: TGTGCCAGCAGCCAAGGGCTGGCCTACAACACTGAAGCTTTCTTT
CDR3: CASSQGLAYNTEAFF
V: TRBV3-1
D: .
J: TRBJ1-1
size: many

DNA: TGCAGTGCTCAGGCAGGGCCAACTAATGAAAAACTGTTTTTT
CDR3: CSAQAGPTNEKLFF
V: TRBV20-1
D: .
J: TRBJ1-4
size: medium-sized

DNA: TGTGCCAGCAGCTCTAGTCATCTAGGGGCCCAGTACTTC
CDR3: CASSSSHLGAQYF
V: TRBV7-7
D: .
J: TRBJ2-5
size: many

DNA: TGTGCCAGCAGTGCCCAGGGGAACACCGGGGAGCTGTTTTTT
CDR3: CASSAQGNTGELFF
V: TRBV6-4
D: .
J: TRBJ2-2
size: medium-sized

DNA: TGCGCCAGCAGCCAAGATCACCGGGACCGGAATACGCAGTATTTT
CDR3: CASSQDHRDRNTQYF
V: TRBV4-3
D: .
J: TRBJ2-3
size: many

DNA: TGCAGTGCTAGAGGTGACAGGGAGAACACTGAAGCTTTCTTT
CDR3: CSARGDRENTEAFF
V: TRBV20-1
D: TRBD1
J: TRBJ1-1
size: .

DNA: TGTGCCAGCATTTTCGACAGGCATAGTGAGCAGTTCTTC
CDR3: CASIFDRHSEQFF
V: TRBV6-2/TRBV6-3
D: .
J: TRBJ2-1
size: many

DNA: TGTGCCAGCAGCCCCTCGATGGACAGGGTAGGCGCAGATACGCAGTATTTT
CDR3: CASSPSMDRVGADTQYF
V: TRBV7-3
D: TRBD1
J: TRBJ2-3
size: many

DNA: TGCGCCAGCAGTCAGAAGACAGGGATGGGAGAGACCCAGTACTTC
CDR3: CASSQKTGMGETQYF
V: TRBV23-1
D: TRBD1
J: TRBJ2-5
size: many

DNA: TGTGCCAGCAGTCCAGGGCCCAAGAACACAGATACGCAGTATTTT
CDR3: CASSPGPKNTDTQYF
V: TRBV12-3/TRBV12-4
D: .
J: TRBJ2-3
size: many

DNA: TGTGCCAGCAGCCCCAGGGGGGGCTCCGAGCAGTACTTC
CDR3: CASSPRGGSEQYF
V: TRBV7-9
D: .
J: TRBJ2-7
size: many

DNA: TGTGCCAGCAGTCCCTCGGGGTATGAGCAGTTCTTC
CDR3: CASSPSGYEQFF
V: TRBV12-3/TRBV12-4
D: .
J: TRBJ2-1
size: few

DNA: TGTGCCAGCTCACCCCAGGACAGAGATACGCAGTATTTT
CDR3: CASSPQDRDTQYF
V: TRBV18
D: .
J: TRBJ2-3
size: many

DNA: TGTGCTAGTGGTTTGGAGCAAGACCAAGAGACCCAGTACTTC
CDR3: CASGLEQDQETQYF
V: TRBV12-5
D: .
J: TRBJ2-5
size: few

DNA: TGTGCCAGCAGTCGCCGGACAGGGAACACTGAAGCTTTCTTT
CDR3: CASSRRTGNTEAFF
V: TRBV28
D: TRBD1
J: TRBJ1-1
size: many

DNA: TGCGCCAGCAGCATGGACAGGCCGGAGGAAAAACTGTTTTTT
CDR3: CASSMDRPEEKLFF
V: TRBV5-1
D: TRBD1
J: TRBJ1-4
size: many

DNA: TGTGCCAGCAGTTCCCCCGGGACTTATGAAGAGACCCAGTACTTC
CDR3: CASSSPGTYEETQYF
V: TRBV28
D: .
J: TRBJ2-5
size: few

DNA: TGTGCCAGCAGCCTCAAGGCCGGGATGAACACTGAAGCTTTCTTT
CDR3: CASSLKAGMNTEAFF
V: TRBV5-5
D: .
J: TRBJ1-1
size: many

DNA: TGTGCCAGCGAAGAGGGCCCGATCCTGTACAATGAGCAGTTCTTC
CDR3: CASEEGPILYNEQFF
V: TRBV6-2/TRBV6-3
D: .
J: TRBJ2-1
size: .

DNA: TGTGCCAGCAGTGGACACTCGAACACCGGGGAGCTGTTTTTT
CDR3: CASSGHSNTGELFF
V: TRBV28
D: .
J: TRBJ2-2
size: many

DNA: TGTGCCAGCAGCTGGGCCGGGACTAGAGTCAGCAAAGAGACCCAGTACTTC
CDR3: CASSWAGTRVSKETQYF
V: TRBV7-2
D: TRBD2
J: TRBJ2-5
size: medium-sized

DNA: TGTGCCAGCAGTTTAGTTCAGGGGGCACAGCCCCAGCATTTT
CDR3: CASSLVQGAQPQHF
V: TRBV12-3/TRBV12-4
D: TRBD1
J: TRBJ1-5
size: many

DNA: TGTGCCAGCAGCCGGGGGACTACCAGCAGCACAGATACGCAGTATTTT
CDR3: CASSRGTTSSTDTQYF
V: TRBV6-2/TRBV6-3
D: TRBD2
J: TRBJ2-3
size: medium-sized

DNA: TGTGCCAGCATCCAAGGCCCTAATCAGCCCCAGCATTTT
CDR3: CASIQGPNQPQHF
V: TRBV14
D: .
J: TRBJ1-5
size: .

DNA: TGTGCCAGCAGCCACAAGGAGCTGGAGCAGTTCTTC
CDR3: CASSHKELEQFF
V: TRBV3-1
D: .
J: TRBJ2-1
size: .

DNA: TGTGCCAGCAGTGCCTGGCCAGATACGCAGTATTTT
CDR3: CASSAWPDTQYF
V: TRBV6-1
D: .
J: TRBJ2-3
size: .

DNA: TGTGCCAGCAGCCACGGGGTCACAGATACGCAGTATTTT
CDR3: CASSHGVTDTQYF
V: TRBV3-1
D: .
J: TRBJ2-3
size: many